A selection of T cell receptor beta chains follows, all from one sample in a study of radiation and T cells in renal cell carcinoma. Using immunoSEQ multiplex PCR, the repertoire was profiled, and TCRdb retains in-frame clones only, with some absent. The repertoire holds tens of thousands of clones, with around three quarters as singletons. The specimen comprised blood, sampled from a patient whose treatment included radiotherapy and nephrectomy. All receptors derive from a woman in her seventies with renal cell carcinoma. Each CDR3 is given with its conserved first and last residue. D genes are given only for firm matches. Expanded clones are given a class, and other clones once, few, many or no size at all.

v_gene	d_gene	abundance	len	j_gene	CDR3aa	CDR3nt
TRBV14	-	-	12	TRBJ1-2	CASSQGDGAKTF	TGTGCCAGCAGCCAAGGAGACGGGGCTAAGACCTTC
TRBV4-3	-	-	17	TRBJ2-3	CASSQEGPPLRTDTQYF	TGCGCCAGCAGCCAAGAAGGGCCCCCGCTACGCACAGATACGCAGTATTTT
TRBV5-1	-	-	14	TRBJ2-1	CASSLEGRANEQFF	TGCGCCAGCAGCTTGGAAGGTAGGGCGAATGAGCAGTTCTTC
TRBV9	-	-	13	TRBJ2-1	CASSGETGNEQFF	TGTGCCAGCAGCGGGGAAACCGGGAATGAGCAGTTCTTC
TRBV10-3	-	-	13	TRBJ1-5	CATGRDQDQPQHF	TGTGCCACCGGCCGGGACCAAGATCAGCCCCAGCATTTT
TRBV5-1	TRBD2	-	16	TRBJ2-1	CASSLDQRESYNEQFF	TGCGCCAGCAGCTTGGACCAGCGGGAGTCCTACAATGAGCAGTTCTTC
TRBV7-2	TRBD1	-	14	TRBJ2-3	CASSTRQGADTQYF	TGTGCCAGCAGCACCCGACAGGGGGCGGATACGCAGTATTTT
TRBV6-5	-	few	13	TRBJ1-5	CASRPVGNQPQHF	TGTGCCAGCAGACCGGTCGGTAATCAGCCCCAGCATTTT
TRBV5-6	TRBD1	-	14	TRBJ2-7	CASTTPGQNYEQYF	TGTGCCAGCACAACCCCGGGACAGAACTACGAGCAGTACTTC
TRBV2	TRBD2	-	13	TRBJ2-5	CASSGRLAETQYF	TGTGCCAGCAGCGGACGACTAGCTGAGACCCAGTACTTC
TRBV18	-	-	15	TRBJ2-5	CASSPSRHSQETQYF	TGTGCCAGCTCACCCTCTCGGCACAGCCAAGAGACCCAGTACTTC
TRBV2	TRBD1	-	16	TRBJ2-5	CASSAWDRGRDGDQYF	TGTGCCAGCAGTGCTTGGGACAGGGGCCGCGATGGGGACCAGTACTTC
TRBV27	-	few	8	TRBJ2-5	CASRPQYF	TGTGCCAGCAGGCCCCAGTACTTC
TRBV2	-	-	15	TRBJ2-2	CASSEGLANTGELFF	TGTGCCAGCAGTGAAGGGCTGGCGAACACCGGGGAGCTGTTTTTT
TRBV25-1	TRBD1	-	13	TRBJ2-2	CASSIQGAGELFF	TGTGCCAGCAGTATCCAGGGGGCCGGGGAGCTGTTTTTT
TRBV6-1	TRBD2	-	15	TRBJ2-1	CASSEPSGGYNEQFF	TGTGCCAGCAGTGAACCCAGCGGGGGTTACAATGAGCAGTTCTTC
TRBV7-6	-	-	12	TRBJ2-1	CASSLVQGEQFF	TGTGCCAGCAGCTTAGTACAGGGTGAGCAGTTCTTC
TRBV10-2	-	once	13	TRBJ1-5	CASSPTGYQPQHF	TGCGCCAGCAGCCCGACAGGTTATCAGCCCCAGCATTTT
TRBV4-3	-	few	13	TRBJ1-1	CASSNRVGTEAFF	TGCGCCAGCAGCAACCGGGTGGGAACTGAAGCTTTCTTT
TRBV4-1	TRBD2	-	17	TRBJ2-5	CASSPRTSGVYQETQYF	TGCGCCAGCAGCCCCCGGACTAGCGGAGTGTACCAAGAGACCCAGTACTTC
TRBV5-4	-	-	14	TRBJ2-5	CASSSEGPRETQYF	TGTGCCAGCAGCTCGGAGGGGCCTCGGGAGACCCAGTACTTC
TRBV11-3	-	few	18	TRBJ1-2	CASSPPRVPPGGDYGYTF	TGTGCCAGCAGCCCACCCCGGGTCCCGCCGGGGGGGGACTATGGCTACACCTTC
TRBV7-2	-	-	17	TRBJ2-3	CASSPGGTAAGTDTQYF	TGTGCCAGCAGCCCGGGTGGAACAGCCGCCGGCACAGATACGCAGTATTTT
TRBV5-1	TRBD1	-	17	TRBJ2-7	CASSLRTGTGDSYEQYF	TGCGCCAGCAGCCTCAGGACTGGGACAGGGGACTCCTACGAGCAGTACTTC
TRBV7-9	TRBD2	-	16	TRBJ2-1	CASSGRLAGSYNEQFF	TGTGCCAGCAGCGGAAGACTAGCGGGATCCTACAATGAGCAGTTCTTC
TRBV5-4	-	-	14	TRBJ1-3	CASSFFEGGNTIYF	TGTGCCAGCAGCTTTTTCGAAGGTGGAAACACCATATATTTT
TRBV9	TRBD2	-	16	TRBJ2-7	CASSPVGGVRPYEQYF	TGTGCCAGCAGCCCCGTCGGGGGGGTCCGCCCCTACGAGCAGTACTTC